Following are 8 T cell receptor beta chains from one sample sequenced in a study of blood T cell repertoires in COVID-19. The assay was immunoSEQ multiplex PCR, and TCRdb's table has in-frame clones only and misses some. This table has under 200,000 clones, approximately 81% appearing once. Material: peripheral blood. Source of these receptors: a woman in her seventies with COVID-19, enrolled during active disease.

The gene calls are TRBV14 and TRBJ2-7; D perhaps matches TRBD1 (5 bases). Germline loops: CDR1 SGHDN, CDR2 FVKESK. The CDR3 length is 14 residues. V lost 6 bases and J lost 3, with 15 bases in between. CDR3 DNA: TGTGCCAGCAGACGTCGACAGAAGATCTACGAGCAGTACGTC. Its translation is CASRRRQKIYEQYV.

J is TRBJ2-1 and V is TRBV7-2, with a possible D match to TRBD2 (6 bases). Trimming shortened V by 1 base and J by 10 bases, and 11 bases separated the two germline ends. The CDR3 sequence is 13 residues long. From germline, CDR1 is SGHTA and CDR2 FQGNSA. The CDR3 here is CASSLGRSGEQFF. DNA of the CDR3: TGTGCCAGCAGCTTAGGACGGAGCGGGGAGCAGTTCTTC.

This clone is a singleton in its sample. The chain links TRBV2 to TRBJ1-6; 8 bases map to TRBD1. The CDR3 loop spans 15 amino acids. Unmatched junction bases numbered 8, after V lost 6 bases and J lost 7 bases. In germline, CDR1 is SNHLY, CDR2 FYNNEI. In DNA form, the CDR3 reads TGTGCCAGCAGCGTCCGGGGACAGGTGAATTCACCCCTCCACTTT. Translation: CASSVRGQVNSPLHF.

This chain joins TRBV18 and TRBJ2-1, with D maybe TRBD1 (5 bases). Trimming took 2 bases from V and 7 from J, leaving 18 bases between them. The length of the CDR3 is 16 residues. Germline V lookup: CDR1 KGHSH, CDR2 LQKENI. The CDR3 protein is CASSPWGPRNANEQFF. The CDR3 nucleotides are TGTGCCAGCTCACCATGGGGCCCTAGAAACGCGAATGAGCAGTTCTTC.

This chain connects TRBV7-9 to TRBJ2-7, with D maybe TRBD1 (5 bases). Germline lookup yields CDR1 SEHNR and CDR2 FQNEAQ (reference sequence). CDR3 length equals 15 residues. Between the trimmed V and J ends, which lost 1 base and 2 bases, there was a span of 12 bases. DNA for the CDR3: TGTGCCAGCAGCTTAGGTTTTGCAGGGACCTACGAGCAGTACTTC. Its protein is CASSLGFAGTYEQYF.

This sequence joins TRBV28 and TRBJ1-1; maybe TRBD1 (5 bases). V lost 3 bases and J lost 3, with 14 bases in between. Germline loops: CDR1 MDHEN, CDR2 SYDVKM. The length of the CDR3 is 15 residues. The CDR3 nucleotides read TGTGCCAGCAGTTTCGGGGGTGGTGGGTACACTGAAGCTTTCTTT. Translating gives CASSFGGGGYTEAFF.

This chain links TRBV7-9 with TRBJ1-2; D ambiguous. Germline V gene lookup returns CDR1 SEHNR and CDR2 FQNEAQ (reference sequence). The germline V and J ends were trimmed by 5 bases and 4 bases, with 11 bases remaining between them. The CDR3 is 13 amino acids. CDR3 protein: CASSLRGSYGYTF. CDR3 bases: TGTGCCAGCAGCCTCCGAGGGAGCTATGGCTACACCTTC.

Only one count was recorded for this clone. This chain joins TRBV14 and TRBJ2-1; D possibly corresponds to TRBD2 (5 bases). CDR1 is SGHDN and CDR2 is FVKESK in the germline V gene. The V gene lost 2 bases and the J gene lost 1 base, with 18 bases spanning the gap. CDR3 length: 18 amino acids. CDR3 in amino acids: CASSQTPFFSGSYNEQFF. In nucleotides, the CDR3 is TGTGCCAGCAGCCAAACCCCATTTTTCTCGGGATCCTACAATGAGCAGTTCTTC.